This T cell receptor beta chain was identified during a study of T cell responses to AZD1222 COVID-19 vaccine. Here immunoSEQ multiplex PCR was the method, and the copy in TCRdb shows in-frame clones only, minus some. Here the sample spans 110,000 to 150,000 clones, roughly 89% being singletons. Per germline, CDR1 KGHSH and CDR2 LQKENI. V was clipped by 6 bases and J by 0 bases; unmatched bases: 11. The CDR3 length is 17 residues. This chain links TRBV18 with TRBJ1-3; 7 positions agree with TRBD1. The TCR comes from an adult in good health. The sequencing used peripheral blood, collected on day 0 of AZD1222 vaccination. The CDR3 DNA reads TGTGCCAGCTCCCCTACCACAGGGGCCCGCTCTGGAAACACCATATATTTT. This codes for CASSPTTGARSGNTIYF.